This TCR beta chain is drawn from a study of blood T cell repertoires in COVID-19. Study summary: COVID-19 samples collected from the United States, Italy and Spain covered acute and convalescent phases. Sources were T cells, B-cell-depleted T cells, or PBMCs; the material itself was cDNA or gDNA.

This clone has only one observation. In the original analysis: Estimates of nucleated cell counts were drawn from the amplification of reference gene primers. Assay used: immunoSEQ multiplex PCR; TCRdb lists only in-frame clones, some missing. V and J calls and clone size are as listed in that table; D and trimming were resolved from the DNA. This table holds about 78,000 clones, around nine tenths found once. With 3 bases clipped from V and 3 bases from J, the junction kept 3 bases outside the gene matches. The CDR3 length is 14 residues. CDR1 and CDR2 (germline): SNHLY, FYNNEI. The TCR comes from a man in his forties or fifties with active or convalescent COVID-19. V is TRBV2 and J is TRBJ1-2; 8 bases map to TRBD1. Material: peripheral blood. CDR3 sequence reads: CASSDQGAYYGYTF. Here the CDR3 DNA reads TGTGCCAGCAGTGACCAGGGGGCTTACTATGGCTACACCTTC.